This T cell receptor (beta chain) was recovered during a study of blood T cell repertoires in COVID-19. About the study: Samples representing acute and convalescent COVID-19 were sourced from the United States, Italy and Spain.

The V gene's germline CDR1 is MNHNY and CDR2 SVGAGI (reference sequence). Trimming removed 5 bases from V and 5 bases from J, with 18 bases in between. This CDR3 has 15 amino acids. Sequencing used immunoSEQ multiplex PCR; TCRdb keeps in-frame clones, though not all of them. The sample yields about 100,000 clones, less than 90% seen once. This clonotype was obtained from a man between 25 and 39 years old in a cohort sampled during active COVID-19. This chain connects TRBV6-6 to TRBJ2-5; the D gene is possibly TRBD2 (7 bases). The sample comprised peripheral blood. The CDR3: CASSRRGKGGETQYF. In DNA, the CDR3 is TGTGCCAGCAGTCGCCGGGGAAAGGGGGGGGAGACCCAGTACTTC.